Listed below are T cell receptor beta chains from one sample, sequenced in a study of control samples from healthy donors and cancer patients. Using immunoSEQ multiplex PCR, the repertoire was profiled, and TCRdb retains in-frame clones only, with some absent. The sample lists around 94,000 clones, more than 80% occurring once. Sequences were obtained from blood. The receptors come from a woman aged 30 to 39 in good health. Each CDR3 is given with its conserved first and last residue. A D gene is named only where the DNA matches it firmly. Only some rows state a clone size, as once, few, many or a class for expanded clones.

16	TRBV5-1	TRBD2	TRBJ2-1	NA	CASSLEPASGSYEQFF	TGCGCCAGCAGCTTGGAGCCCGCTAGCGGGAGCTATGAGCAGTTCTTC
13	TRBV20-1	NA	TRBJ1-2	once	CSASKGAGYGYTF	TGCAGTGCTAGTAAGGGCGCCGGCTATGGCTACACCTTC
16	TRBV5-1	TRBD1	TRBJ2-3	NA	CASSSGQAQYRDTQYF	TGCGCCAGCAGCTCGGGACAGGCCCAATATCGGGATACGCAGTATTTT
11	TRBV9	NA	TRBJ2-1	once	CASSANNEQFF	TGTGCCAGCAGCGCCAACAATGAGCAGTTCTTC
17	TRBV19	TRBD1	TRBJ1-3	NA	CASSKAGTDLQGDTIYF	TGTGCCAGTAGTAAAGCGGGTACGGACCTTCAGGGGGACACCATATATTTT
16	TRBV2	NA	TRBJ2-1	NA	CASSDLQGARDNEQFF	TGTGCCAGCAGTGACCTTCAAGGGGCTCGTGACAATGAGCAGTTCTTC
11	TRBV25-1	NA	TRBJ2-7	NA	CAMGQYDEQYF	TGTGCCATGGGACAATATGACGAGCAGTACTTC
18	TRBV10-3	TRBD1	TRBJ1-2	NA	CAISESRTGGTGGYGYTF	TGTGCCATCAGTGAGTCCCGGACAGGGGGCACAGGTGGCTATGGCTACACCTTC
17	TRBV27	TRBD1	TRBJ2-7	NA	CASSLLSGQGAYYEQYF	TGTGCCAGCAGTTTACTGTCGGGTCAGGGGGCTTACTACGAGCAGTACTTC
16	TRBV7-9	TRBD1	TRBJ2-1	NA	CASSLALSDRGREQFF	TGTGCCAGCAGCTTAGCGCTTAGCGACAGGGGCAGAGAGCAGTTCTTC
14	TRBV29-1	NA	TRBJ2-1	NA	CSVGSGTLNNEQFF	TGCAGCGTTGGAAGTGGGACACTTAACAATGAGCAGTTCTTC
15	TRBV19	NA	TRBJ2-1	NA	CASSRGAGVRNEQFF	TGTGCCAGTAGTCGGGGGGCAGGGGTGAGGAATGAGCAGTTCTTC
14	TRBV15	NA	TRBJ2-7	NA	CATSRDTLSYEQYF	TGTGCCACCAGCAGAGACACTTTATCCTACGAGCAGTACTTC
15	TRBV11-1	NA	TRBJ2-1	once	CASSLAGYSYNEQFF	TGTGCCAGCAGCTTAGCGGGGTACTCCTACAATGAGCAGTTCTTC
14	TRBV5-1	NA	TRBJ2-1	NA	CAGSVEGAYNEQFF	TGCGCCGGCAGTGTGGAGGGGGCTTACAATGAGCAGTTCTTC
14	TRBV27	TRBD1	TRBJ1-2	NA	CASSSSQGARGYTF	TGTGCCAGCAGTTCCTCACAGGGGGCGCGTGGCTACACCTTC
15	TRBV19	NA	TRBJ1-1	NA	CASKELGTLNTEAFF	TGTGCCAGTAAGGAACTTGGGACTTTGAACACTGAAGCTTTCTTT